This TCR beta chain was recovered during a study of blood T cells in healthy people across ages (dated by TCRdb to about 2015). Regarding the research as a whole: In model experiments, template switching captured roughly one uniquely barcoded TCR beta cDNA molecule for every two T cells. Age-related changes in TCR beta repertoire diversity were measured in the study by deep sequencing normalized with unique cDNA molecular identifiers. The donors were split into four age groups: young (average 16 years), middle-aged (roughly 39), aged (over 55) and long-lived (more than 80). To avoid experimental bias, donors of different ages were distributed randomly across sequencing lanes. Two additional independent replicas of 1 million unique cDNA reads from the same blood draw were analyzed for two donors (one aged 18 to 30 and one aged 80 or older). Overall study results and their limits: Since profiling was done on bulk unsorted PBMCs, naive and antigen-experienced compartments could not be conclusively compared. Observed TCR beta diversity correlated strongly with the percentage of naive T cells measured by flow cytometry. The long-lived group showed more naive CD4+ T cells, fewer expanded clones and increased TCR diversity than the aged group, suggesting age selection. Because donor CMV infection status was unknown, age-related changes in expanded clonotypes were potentially confounded. As age increased, observed TCR beta diversity per million T cells dropped in a roughly linear way, and a significant reduction was already evident by age about 36. Estimates of total diversity based on one million sequenced T cells were regarded as lower bounds and as underestimates.

The approximately 40 donors, aged about 6 to 90 years, were systemically healthy Caucasian individuals from Russia. Approximately 9.7 milliliters of peripheral blood were drawn from each donor into EDTA-treated Vacutainer tubes. Ficoll-Paque density-gradient centrifugation was used to isolate PBMCs, with at least 7 million obtained per sample. Trizol reagent was used to extract total RNA from PBMCs, with at least 5 micrograms per sample. The percentages of naive CD45RAhigh/CD27high T cells were determined by flow cytometry on a PBMC aliquot from every donor. Library preparation employed 5' RACE. Sequencer: Illumina HiSeq 2500. A second PCR of about 7 to 12 cycles was performed with a sample-barcoded 5' primer and a J-beta primer mix. Each TCR beta cDNA molecule received a unique molecular identifier from a template-switch 5' adaptor carrying 12 random nucleotides. At least 3 million CDR3-containing paired-end reads were obtained from each sample. The Mint cDNA synthesis kit, primed by a TRBC-specific oligonucleotide, was used to synthesize first-strand cDNA from all RNA. Following uracil-DNA glycosylase treatment, all cDNA underwent a first 18-cycle PCR with the universal primers M1SS and BC2_uni_R. As for how the authors treated the data: Each sample was normalized by randomly selecting 1 million high-quality reads, each carrying a distinct molecular identifier. Reads with shared molecular identifiers were discarded instead of being binned into consensus sequences. MiTCR, with a Q25 quality threshold and the strictest error-elimination algorithm, was used for CDR3 identification, clonotype clustering and error correction. Lower-bound total TCR beta diversity was estimated with a nonparametric unseen species model using Euler transformation. TCRdb trimmed public reads at Q25 via fastp, called clones via MiXCR and kept in-frame beta chains. All rows with the same CDR3 protein become a single entry with the most common DNA and genes. TCRdb's processing, not the study's, gives the V and J calls here. A total of around 1,700,000 distinct CDR3 sequences appear in this sample, over 25% of them only once. More than 6% of the sample rests with the top ten.

On this clonotype: This clone's antigen is unknown. No much larger clone exists at a distance of one base, and base qualities are not known.

The CDR3, cysteine through phenylalanine, is 13 amino acids long. Kept here is only the CDR3 DNA, which spans 39 bases and is read in frame from base 1. CDR1 and CDR2 are read off the germline V gene as MDHEN and SYDVKM. V is clipped by 6 bases and J by 11 bases, and the sequence between their germline boundaries is 17 bases long. The chain couples TRBV28 to TRBJ1-5; no D gene is confidently identified. The sequence derives from a woman in her 30s in good health. Material for sequencing was blood. The CDR3 protein sequence reads: CASRGFVGSAQHF. The sequenced DNA is TGTGCCAGCAGGGGGTTTGTGGGGTCGGCCCAGCATTTT. Beyond the CDR3, the reference TRBV28 and TRBJ1-5 genes provide the residues; the full variable domain reads: DVKVTQSSRYLVKRTGEKVFLECVQDMDHENMFWYRQDPGLGLRLIYFSYDVKMKEKGDIPEGYSVSREKKERFSLILESASTNQTSMYLCASRGFVGSAQHFGDGTRLSIL.